This passage covers 15 T cell receptor beta chains from one sample sequenced in a study of T cell changes during pregnancy in multiple sclerosis (dated 2019 in TCRdb). The method behind the library was the immunoSEQ multiplex PCR assay. TCRdb re-hosts the immuneACCESS table, in-frame sequences only. Its copies lack some clones; in the studies checked, an unresolved V gene accounts for under half of them, and the cause for the rest is not known. This sample gives under 45,000 clones in total; roughly 93% of them show up just once. The ten largest clones capture approximately 4.5% of the sample. Sequenced here: peripheral blood, sampled in the second trimester of pregnancy. All receptors come from a female donor in good health, enrolled as a control in a pregnancy study.

The chain has TRBV5-1 and TRBJ2-7; D is possibly TRBD2 (6 bases). Per germline, CDR1 SGHRS and CDR2 YFSETQ. V lost 0 bases, J lost 7 bases, and 11 bases lay in between. This CDR3 is built from 13 residues. This CDR3 is CASSLGGEREQYF. The CDR3 nucleotides are TGCGCCAGCAGCTTGGGGGGGGAAAGGGAGCAGTACTTC.

The V gene is TRBV12-5, the J gene TRBJ2-3; possibly TRBD1 for D (5 bases). There are 14 residues in the CDR3. Between the trimmed V and J ends, which lost 4 bases and 1 base, there was a span of 9 bases. Germline-derived CDR1 and CDR2 are LGHNT and FRNRAP. CDR3 bases: TGTGCTAGTGGTTCCCCGACAGGCACAGATACGCAGTATTTT. This sequence encodes CASGSPTGTDTQYF.

This chain joins TRBV9 and TRBJ1-6, with unresolved D. The CDR3 is 17 amino acids. Germline lookup yields CDR1 SGDLS and CDR2 YYNGEE. With 1 base removed from V and 0 bases from J, the gap between germline ends came to 11 bases. CDR3 region: CASSVRPGSSYNSPLHF. CDR3 sequence (DNA): TGTGCCAGCAGCGTAAGACCTGGGAGCTCCTATAATTCACCCCTCCACTTT.

Only one count was recorded for this clone. The chain links TRBV11-1 to TRBJ2-1, with 8 bases fitting TRBD2. The CDR3 loop spans 16 amino acids. The junction had 5 bases not matched to a gene; V was cut back by 2 bases and J by 2 bases. Germline V gene sequence: CDR1 SGHAT, CDR2 FQDESV (reference sequence). CDR3 nucleotides: TGTGCCAGCAGCTTATCATTGCGGGGGGCCTACAATGAGCAGTTCTTC. Protein product: CASSLSLRGAYNEQFF.

The gene calls are TRBV6-5 and TRBJ2-5; 8 bases match TRBD2. The end of the DNA aligns better with TRBJ2-7, so the J call may be wrong. Germline V gives CDR1 MNHEY, CDR2 SVGAGI. CDR3 size: 16 residues. The CDR3 loop reads CASSYSTGGRSYEQYF. The CDR3, as DNA: TGTGCCAGCAGTTACTCGACGGGCGGGAGGTCCTACGAGCAGTACTTC.

This chain links TRBV4-3 with TRBJ2-1; 8 nucleotides match TRBD2. The CDR3 has 20 amino acids. The junction had 22 bases not matched to a gene; V was cut back by 2 bases and J by 7 bases. The germline V gene has CDR1 LGHNA and CDR2 YSLEER. CDR3 region: CASSQTFGTGLGKIGNEQFF. In DNA form, the CDR3 reads TGCGCCAGCAGCCAAACCTTCGGGACGGGACTAGGGAAAATAGGGAATGAGCAGTTCTTC.

This chain joins TRBV7-2 and TRBJ1-1; D gene unclear. V was pared by 9 bases and J by 5 bases, with 16 bases between. The CDR3 is 13 amino acids. The V gene's germline CDR1 is SGHTA and CDR2 FQGNSA. The CDR3 loop is CASKGRGRTEAFF. The CDR3 DNA reads TGTGCCAGTAAGGGTCGCGGGCGGACTGAAGCTTTCTTT.

The chain carries TRBV5-1 and TRBJ1-3; tentative D call: TRBD1 (5 bases). CDR1 SGHRS and CDR2 YFSETQ come from the germline V gene. Between the trimmed V and J ends, which lost 0 bases and 3 bases, there was a span of 7 bases. The length of the CDR3 is 14 residues. CDR3 in amino acids: CASSLAGYGNTIYF. CDR3 DNA: TGCGCCAGCAGCTTGGCAGGGTATGGAAACACCATATATTTT.

This clone appeared a single time. The chain has TRBV7-9 and TRBJ2-5; D may be TRBD1 (5 bases). CDR1 and CDR2 (germline): SEHNR, FQNEAQ (reference sequence). This CDR3 has 16 amino acids. V was cut by 4 bases and J by 4 bases, with 19 bases left in between. This CDR3 reads CASSSLPEQRGETQYF. The DNA of the CDR3 is TGTGCCAGCAGCTCCCTCCCAGAGCAAAGGGGAGAGACCCAGTACTTC.

The chain has TRBV14 and TRBJ2-7; 7 nucleotides agree with TRBD2. The germline CDR1 and CDR2 sequences are SGHDN and FVKESK. CDR3 length: 20 residues. V was clipped by 1 base and J by 1 base; unmatched bases: 19. As DNA, the CDR3 is TGTGCCAGCAGCCAAGGTCTGTCGGCGGGAGAATCTACGGCTTCCTACGAGCAGTACTTC. Translating gives CASSQGLSAGESTASYEQYF. The whole variable domain, remainder taken from reference TRBV14 and TRBJ2-7, is EAGVTQFPSHSVIEKGQTVTLRCDPISGHDNLYWYRRVMGKEIKFLLHFVKESKQDESGMPNNRFLAERTGGTYSTLKVQPAELEDSGVYFCASSQGLSAGESTASYEQYFGPGTRLTVT.

The chain joins TRBV4-1 to TRBJ2-2; D gene ambiguous. The CDR3 is 14 residues long. Germline values: CDR1 MGHRA, CDR2 YSYEKL. Trimming pared 5 bases from V and 2 bases from J, leaving 9 bases between. CDR3 sequence reads: CASSWAGNTGELFF. DNA for the CDR3: TGCGCCAGCAGCTGGGCTGGAAACACCGGGGAGCTGTTTTTT.

The J gene is TRBJ1-3, the V gene TRBV5-4; a possible D gene is TRBD1 (6 bases). Germline CDR1 reads SGHNT; CDR2 reads YYREEE (reference sequence). Trimming pared 7 bases from V and 6 bases from J, leaving 20 bases between. This CDR3 is built from 15 residues. Written as DNA, the CDR3 is TGTGCCAGCTATTCTCTTCAGGGGTCCGAAAACACCATATATTTT. It translates to CASYSLQGSENTIYF. Full variable domain (remainder filled in from reference TRBV5-4 and TRBJ1-3): ETGVTQSPTHLIKTRGQQVTLRCSSQSGHNTVSWYQQALGQGPQFIFQYYREEENGRGNFPPRFSGLQFPNYSSELNVNALELDDSALYLCASYSLQGSENTIYFGEGSWLTVV.

The CDR3 spells CASSGQGALDGYTF. CDR3 DNA: TGTGCCAGCAGCGGACAGGGGGCGCTTGATGGCTACACCTTC. V usage is TRBV7-9 and J usage is TRBJ1-2; 11 positions agree with TRBD1. The CDR3 spans 14 residues. Per germline, CDR1 SEHNR and CDR2 FQNEAQ (reference sequence). The ends lost 5 bases at V and 6 bases at J; junction bases unmatched: 5.

By its share, this clone is medium-sized. The chain recombines TRBV5-1 with TRBJ1-1; TRBD1 aligns across 7 bases. V trimming: 4 bases; J trimming: 1 base; junction bases outside the gene matches: 7. Looked up from germline, CDR1 is SGHRS and CDR2 is YFSETQ. The CDR3 contains 15 residues. The CDR3 sequence is CASSPLTGENTEAFF. CDR3 nucleotide sequence: TGCGCCAGCAGCCCGTTAACAGGGGAGAACACTGAAGCTTTCTTT.

V usage is TRBV7-2 and J usage is TRBJ2-7; D ambiguous. V was shortened by 1 base and J by 5 bases, with 9 bases between the two germline ends. CDR1 SGHTA and CDR2 FQGNSA come from the germline V gene. This CDR3 has 13 residues. This chain's CDR3 is CASSLVSFDEQYF. The CDR3 DNA reads as TGTGCCAGCAGCTTAGTCTCTTTCGACGAGCAGTACTTC.